This T cell receptor (beta chain) was identified in a study of blood T cell repertoires in COVID-19. TCRdb's table, derived via immunoSEQ multiplex PCR, lists solely in-frame clones and lacks some. This sample has about 480,000 clones, with roughly 89% found just once. The junction had 8 bases not matched to a gene; V was cut back by 3 bases and J by 3 bases. Germline lookup yields CDR1 SGDLS and CDR2 YYNGEE. CDR3 length equals 16 residues. This sequence originates from a young man with COVID-19, enrolled during active disease. The V call is TRBV9, the J call TRBJ1-3, with TRBD1 identical over 8 bases. Sequencing used peripheral blood. As DNA, the CDR3 is TGTGCCAGCAGCGGAACTCAGGGGGCATTTGGAAACACCATATATTTT. Protein product: CASSGTQGAFGNTIYF.